The 6 T cell receptor beta chains below all came from one sample that was sequenced in a study of blood T cell repertoires in COVID-19. This table comes from immunoSEQ multiplex PCR, and its TCRdb copy is limited to in-frame clones, with some not included. The table has 200,000 to 250,000 clones, roughly 86% seen once; the top ten hold around 1.5%. The material sequenced was peripheral blood. The receptors here all came from a woman aged 60-75 years who had recovered from COVID-19.

The genes are TRBV7-9 and TRBJ1-1; TRBD1 matches at 9 bases. With V trimmed by 0 bases and J by 9 bases, 2 bases remained unmatched. This CDR3 is built from 13 residues. Looked up from germline, CDR1 is SEHNR and CDR2 is FQNEAQ (reference sequence). The CDR3: CASSLAGQGKAFF. CDR3 sequence (DNA): TGTGCCAGCAGCTTAGCGGGACAGGGAAAAGCTTTCTTT.

The gene calls are TRBV19 and TRBJ1-1, with 7 bases lining up with TRBD1. Germline V gives CDR1 LNHDA, CDR2 SQIVND (reference sequence). With 4 bases clipped from V and 10 bases from J, the junction kept 15 bases outside the gene matches. This CDR3 has 15 amino acids. The CDR3 DNA follows: TGTGCCAGTAGTACCCTCCCCCAAAGAGGGGGCCTAGCTTTCTTT. It codes for CASSTLPQRGGLAFF.

This rearrangement joins TRBV11-2 to TRBJ2-7; a possible D gene is TRBD2 (6 bases). CDR3 length equals 15 residues. Germline CDR1 and CDR2: SGHAT and FQNNGV. The germline V and J ends were trimmed by 3 bases and 0 bases, with 12 bases remaining between them. The CDR3 loop is CASSFSGGSSYEQYF. The CDR3 DNA follows: TGTGCCAGCAGCTTCTCCGGGGGAAGCTCCTACGAGCAGTACTTC.

The chain carries TRBV27 and TRBJ2-6, with 9 nucleotides matching TRBD2. Germline CDR1 and CDR2: MNHEY and SMNVEV (reference sequence). V shed 10 bases, J shed 1 base, and the junction held 11 bases outside the gene matches. The CDR3 consists of 17 residues. This chain's CDR3 is CATHRSGGPSGANVLTF. The CDR3 DNA is TGTGCCACTCACCGTAGCGGGGGACCTTCTGGGGCCAACGTCCTGACTTTC.

This clone was observed a few times. The CDR3 DNA reads TGTGCCAGCAGCACGACAGGGGGAAATCAGCCCCAGCATTTT. This encodes CASSTTGGNQPQHF. The chain recombines TRBV27 with TRBJ1-5, with TRBD1 matching over 9 bases. Germline CDR1 is MNHEY and CDR2 is SMNVEV (reference sequence). The CDR3 consists of 14 residues. With V trimmed by 6 bases and J by 4 bases, 4 bases remained unmatched.

This rearrangement joins TRBV28 to TRBJ1-5; D is unresolved. Germline loops: CDR1 MDHEN, CDR2 SYDVKM. The CDR3 is made up of 15 amino acids. V shed 6 bases and J shed 1 base, with 13 bases lying between them. The CDR3 nucleotides read TGTGCCAGCAGAGTGGCGGGTCGGAGCAATCAGCCCCAGCATTTT. It is translated as CASRVAGRSNQPQHF.